The 27 T cell receptor beta chains below were found in one sample sequenced in a study of T cell responses to AZD1222 COVID-19 vaccine (dated by TCRdb to the early 2020s). Library generation was performed with the immunoSEQ multiplex PCR assay. TCRdb took this table from immuneACCESS and kept in-frame rearrangements with V and J called. Such tables lack part of the clones; where checked against another copy, unresolved V genes explain under half of the gap, and the rest is unexplained. For this sample there are about 93,000 clones; over 70% appear just once. The ten largest clones take up approximately 15% of the sample. The time point label of this sample denotes: baseline before first vaccination. The material was peripheral blood, obtained on day 0 of AZD1222 vaccination. These receptors were collected from an adult in good health.

This clone was seen more than once but under ten times. The genes are TRBV5-4 and TRBJ1-3; D call uncertain. V was trimmed by 4 bases and J by 0 bases, leaving 8 bases between them. Germline V gene data show CDR1 as SGHNT and CDR2 as YYREEE (reference sequence). The CDR3 runs to 14 residues. CDR3 bases: TGTGCCAGCAGCCCAGGAGACTCTGGAAACACCATATATTTT. This codes for CASSPGDSGNTIYF.

This clone was recorded once. The V call is TRBV6-4, the J call TRBJ2-1; no firm D call. V was pared by 6 bases and J by 9 bases, with 18 bases between. The CDR3 runs 14 residues. In germline, CDR1 is MRHNA, CDR2 SNTAGT. DNA of the CDR3: TGTGCCAGCAGGTCCCCAAAGAAGGTTTGTGAGCAGTTCTTC. Its translation: CASRSPKKVCEQFF.

The chain has TRBV2 and TRBJ1-4; D is undetermined. V lost 3 bases and J 7 bases, leaving 12 bases between the germline ends. The CDR3 is 14 residues long. CDR1 is SNHLY, CDR2 FYNNEI, per germline. The CDR3 nucleotides read TGTGCCAGCAGTGAGGAGGGTCGCGGTGAAAAACTGTTTTTT. Translation gives CASSEEGRGEKLFF.

CDR3 nucleotides: TGTGCCATCAGTGACCCGACAGTGAACACTGAAGCTTTCTTT. Translation gives CAISDPTVNTEAFF. The V call is TRBV10-3, the J call TRBJ1-1; D perhaps matches TRBD1 (5 bases). In germline, CDR1 is ENHRY, CDR2 SYGVKD. V was shortened by 3 bases and J by 0 bases, with 8 bases between the two germline ends. This CDR3 has 14 amino acids.

The chain recombines TRBV5-4 with TRBJ2-1; D is uncertain. Trimming took off 0 bases at V and 0 bases at J, with 10 bases between the two ends. This CDR3 has 16 residues. Germline CDR1 reads SGHNT; CDR2 reads YYREEE (reference sequence). In DNA form, the CDR3 reads TGTGCCAGCAGCTTGGAGGCCGGAAGCTCCTACAATGAGCAGTTCTTC. Residues: CASSLEAGSSYNEQFF.

This sequence joins TRBV5-1 and TRBJ2-3; TRBD1 agrees at 9 bases. J gave up 2 bases and V 8 bases, and 6 bases lay outside the gene matches. The CDR3 is 14 amino acids. Germline lookup yields CDR1 SGHRS and CDR2 YFSETQ. The CDR3 DNA follows: TGCGCCAGTCGTACAGGGGGCTACACAGATACGCAGTATTTT. Its translation is CASRTGGYTDTQYF.

The V call is TRBV5-1, the J call TRBJ2-1; perhaps TRBD2 as D (5 bases). CDR3 length equals 14 residues. Germline V CDR1 and CDR2: SGHRS, YFSETQ. The ends were cut back, 5 bases at V and 8 bases at J, with 17 bases in the middle. CDR3 sequence (DNA): TGCGCCAGCAGTGGGCTAGCAGCGATCCATGAGCAGTTCTTC. Amino acid sequence: CASSGLAAIHEQFF.

This chain connects TRBV11-1 to TRBJ1-3; D is unresolved. Trimming removed 4 bases from V and 2 bases from J, with 12 bases in between. From germline, CDR1 is SGHAT and CDR2 FQDESV (reference sequence). This CDR3 contains 15 residues. The CDR3, as DNA: TGTGCCAGCAGCTATGGGCGGACCGCTGGAAACACCATATATTTT. Amino acids: CASSYGRTAGNTIYF.

CDR3 bases: TGTGCCAGTAGTACTAGCGGGAGGACAGATACGCAGTATTTT. This codes for CASSTSGRTDTQYF. This sequence joins TRBV19 and TRBJ2-3, with 11 bases lining up with TRBD2. Germline V CDR1 and CDR2: LNHDA, SQIVND (reference sequence). This CDR3 spans 14 amino acids. V was clipped by 4 bases and J by 3 bases; unmatched bases: 0. Variable domain in full (rest from reference TRBV19 and TRBJ2-3): DGGITQSPKYLFRKEGQNVTLSCEQNLNHDAMYWYRQDPGQGLRLIYYSQIVNDFQKGDIAEGYSVSREKKESFPLTVTSAQKNPTAFYLCASSTSGRTDTQYFGPGTRLTVL.

V gene TRBV29-1 combines with J gene TRBJ1-2; a possible D gene is TRBD1 (5 bases). Germline V gene sequence: CDR1 SQVTM, CDR2 ANQGSEA. The V end lost 4 bases, the J end lost 4 bases, and 10 bases lay between the germline ends. CDR3 length: 12 amino acids. CDR3 region: CSVVTATYGYTF. The CDR3 DNA follows: TGCAGCGTTGTGACAGCAACCTATGGCTACACCTTC.

This clone has a single count. This chain joins TRBV7-3 and TRBJ1-1; possible D gene TRBD1, 6 bases. CDR1 is SGHTA, CDR2 FQGTGA, per germline. V lost 5 bases and J 6 bases, leaving 13 bases between the germline ends. The CDR3 length is 13 residues. The CDR3 loop is CASSVTGLAEAFF. In DNA form, the CDR3 reads TGTGCCAGCAGCGTTACAGGGCTTGCTGAAGCTTTCTTT.

The rearrangement joins TRBV2 to TRBJ1-1; D is unclear. Trimming removed 7 bases at V and 1 base at J, with 10 bases between. Germline CDR1 is SNHLY and CDR2 is FYNNEI. The CDR3 runs to 13 residues. The CDR3 coding sequence is TGTGCCAGCACTACCAGTTCGAACACTGAAGCTTTCTTT. Amino acid sequence: CASTTSSNTEAFF.

The chain combines TRBV5-4 with TRBJ1-4, with a possible D match to TRBD1 (5 bases). V gave up 1 base and J gave up 1 base, with 14 bases separating them. This CDR3 region has 17 residues. In germline, CDR1 is SGHNT, CDR2 YYREEE (reference sequence). Here the CDR3 reads CASSLSRGRGTNEKLFF. CDR3 nucleotide sequence: TGTGCCAGCAGCTTGTCTAGGGGACGGGGAACTAATGAAAAACTGTTTTTT.

The gene calls are TRBV7-9 and TRBJ2-3, with 16 bases aligning to TRBD2. The CDR3 consists of 16 residues. After removal of 5 bases from V and 6 bases from J, the junction contained 5 bases not matched to a gene. CDR1 and CDR2 (germline): SEHNR, FQNEAQ (reference sequence). The CDR3 nucleotides are TGTGCCAGCAGCCCGGGACTAGCGGGAGGGCCGGATACGCAGTATTTT. It encodes CASSPGLAGGPDTQYF. Together with reference TRBV7-9 and TRBJ2-3, the CDR3 gives the full variable domain: DTGVSQNPRHKITKRGQNVTFRCDPISEHNRLYWYRQTLGQGPEFLTYFQNEAQLEKSRLLSDRFSAERPKGSFSTLEIQRTEQGDSAMYLCASSPGLAGGPDTQYFGPGTRLTVL.

CDR3 residues: CASSGRPKSGLYNEQFF. CDR3 nucleotide sequence: TGTGCCAGCAGCGGGCGTCCCAAAAGCGGACTCTACAATGAGCAGTTCTTC. The gene calls are TRBV9 and TRBJ2-1, with D possibly TRBD2 on 5 matching bases. The V end was cut by 3 bases, the J end by 3 bases, with 19 bases between. The CDR3 totals 17 residues. Germline CDR1 is SGDLS and CDR2 is YYNGEE.

The chain combines TRBV18 with TRBJ1-6, with TRBD1 matching over 9 bases. Germline loops: CDR1 KGHSH, CDR2 LQKENI. V lost 5 bases, J lost 10 bases, and 6 bases stayed unmatched. The CDR3 covers 14 residues. The CDR3 DNA sequence: TGTGCCAGCTCATCGGGACAGGGCGGATCACCCCTCCACTTT. Protein: CASSSGQGGSPLHF.

The chain is built from TRBV5-1 and TRBJ2-2; D unclear. This CDR3 spans 16 amino acids. V dropped 0 bases and J dropped 0 bases, with 9 bases sitting between them. The germline CDR1 and CDR2 sequences are SGHRS and YFSETQ. The chain's CDR3 is CASSLAAGANTGELFF. Here the CDR3 DNA reads TGCGCCAGCAGCTTGGCGGCTGGCGCGAACACCGGGGAGCTGTTTTTT.

This clone was observed a single time. This sequence joins TRBV9 and TRBJ1-1; D is unclear. The V end lost 5 bases, the J end lost 0 bases, and 8 bases lay between the germline ends. The germline V gene encodes CDR1 SGDLS and CDR2 YYNGEE. The CDR3 consists of 13 residues. The CDR3, as DNA: TGTGCCAGCAGTAGATCGATGAACACTGAAGCTTTCTTT. Amino acids: CASSRSMNTEAFF.

This clone was observed once. V gene TRBV6-6 combines with J gene TRBJ1-5; a weak D match, TRBD1 (6 bases). The CDR3 length is 15 residues. Between the trimmed V and J ends, which lost 6 bases and 2 bases, there was a span of 14 bases. CDR1 MNHNY and CDR2 SVGAGI come from the germline V gene (reference sequence). CDR3 sequence (DNA): TGTGCCAGCAGCAAAGGGGGTACCGGCAATCAGCCCCAGCATTTT. Translation gives CASSKGGTGNQPQHF.

The CDR3 protein is CASSPDGLGQPQHF. The CDR3 nucleotides are TGTGCCAGCAGCCCCGACGGGCTGGGTCAGCCCCAGCATTTT. The chain carries TRBV2 and TRBJ1-5; D gene ambiguous. V lost 6 bases, J lost 6 bases, and 15 bases lay in between. Germline loops: CDR1 SNHLY, CDR2 FYNNEI. The CDR3 loop spans 14 amino acids.

This rearrangement joins TRBV15 to TRBJ2-1; 7 bases agree with TRBD1. The CDR3 spans 14 residues. The V segment lost 0 bases and the J segment 9 bases; nucleotides outside the gene matches: 5. CDR1 is LNHNV and CDR2 is YYDKDF in the germline V gene (reference sequence). CDR3: CATSRERQGGEQFF. The CDR3 DNA is TGTGCCACCAGCAGAGAAAGACAGGGCGGTGAGCAGTTCTTC. The variable domain in full, completed from reference TRBV15 and TRBJ2-1, reads DAMVIQNPRYQVTQFGKPVTLSCSQTLNHNVMYWYQQKSSQAPKLLFHYYDKDFNNEADTPDNFQSRRPNTSFCFLDIRSPGLGDTAMYLCATSRERQGGEQFFGPGTRLTVL.

V and J are TRBV2 and TRBJ1-2; D not certain. V was cut by 3 bases and J by 4 bases, with 9 bases left in between. Germline CDR1 and CDR2: SNHLY and FYNNEI. The CDR3 totals 13 residues. Here the CDR3 reads CASSDLGLYGYTF. CDR3 sequence (DNA): TGTGCCAGCAGTGATTTGGGTCTCTATGGCTACACCTTC.

This sequence joins TRBV5-1 and TRBJ2-7, with 8 nucleotides matching TRBD1. Per germline, CDR1 SGHRS and CDR2 YFSETQ. The CDR3 covers 14 residues. V shed 3 bases, J shed 4 bases, and the junction held 6 bases outside the gene matches. CDR3 residues: CASSSEGTGYEQYF. As DNA, the CDR3 is TGCGCCAGCAGCTCGGAAGGGACAGGATACGAGCAGTACTTC.

The V call is TRBV21-1, the J call TRBJ2-1; TRBD2 is taken as the D call from the table, unchecked against the DNA. TRBV21-1 represents a pseudogene. The CDR3 covers 19 residues. CDR3 sequence reads: CASSKAFLSRTSTQSEQFF. In nucleotides, the CDR3 is TGTGCCAGCAGCAAAGCATTTTTGAGTCGGACTAGCACACAGAGTGAGCAGTTCTTC.

Only one count was recorded for this clone. The gene calls are TRBV27 and TRBJ2-4, with 11 bases that match TRBD2. The CDR3 consists of 15 residues. The germline CDR1 and CDR2 sequences are MNHEY and SMNVEV (reference sequence). The junction had 3 bases not matched to a gene; V was cut back by 5 bases and J by 3 bases. The CDR3 sequence: CASSISGRGKNIQYF. The CDR3 nucleotides are TGTGCCAGCAGTATTAGCGGGAGGGGCAAAAACATTCAGTACTTC.

This clone has just a few counts. CDR3 residues: CASSQDSGVFSGNTIYF. CDR3 coding DNA: TGTGCCAGCAGCCAAGACAGTGGGGTTTTCTCTGGAAACACCATATATTTT. This chain connects TRBV4-2 to TRBJ1-3; D not certain. CDR1 LGHNA and CDR2 YNFKEQ come from the germline V gene. V was cut by 0 bases and J by 0 bases, with 12 bases left in between. The CDR3 extends over 17 amino acids.

This chain links TRBV5-6 with TRBJ1-2; D not certain. Trimming removed 4 bases at V and 2 bases at J, with 12 bases between. The germline gives CDR1 SGHDT, CDR2 YYEEEE. The length of the CDR3 is 14 residues. CDR3 DNA sequence: TGTGCCAGCAGCGCGGGCCTGAGGAACTATGGCTACACCTTC. Translating it yields CASSAGLRNYGYTF.